This entry lists 17 T cell receptor beta chains sequenced from one sample in a study of OX40 agonist ivuxolimab in advanced cancers. Only in-frame clones appear in the TCRdb table, and some are missing; sequencing was by immunoSEQ multiplex PCR. The sample includes 40,000 to 45,000 clones, around 90% seen only once; the top ten take 5.5% to 7.5%. The source material was CD4+ or CD8+ T cells sorted from blood, sampled in a trial of the OX40 agonist ivuxolimab. The origin of the receptors is an adult with an advanced solid tumor such as melanoma, head and neck, liver or kidney cancer.

This clone was found a few times. J is TRBJ1-1 and V is TRBV19, with TRBD1 as a possible D gene (5 bases). The V end was cut by 3 bases, the J end by 10 bases, with 15 bases between. The CDR3 extends over 13 amino acids. The germline V gene encodes CDR1 LNHDA and CDR2 SQIVND (reference sequence). CDR3 residues: CASSIELGARAFF. DNA of the CDR3: TGTGCCAGTAGTATTGAGCTAGGGGCTCGAGCTTTCTTT.

V and J are TRBV25-1 and TRBJ2-2; no firm D call. V lost 2 bases to trimming and J lost 0 bases, with 10 bases between them. Germline values: CDR1 MGHDK, CDR2 SYGVNS. The length of the CDR3 is 16 residues. Here the CDR3 DNA reads TGTGCCAGCAGTGAAAGGACGATCGCGAACACCGGGGAGCTGTTTTTT. Translation gives CASSERTIANTGELFF.

V is TRBV5-1 and J is TRBJ1-1; no reliable D call. The CDR3 has 12 amino acids. V lost 4 bases, J lost 6 bases, and 10 bases lay in between. Germline assignment: CDR1 SGHRS and CDR2 YFSETQ. CDR3 sequence (DNA): TGCGCCAGCAGCCAAAGTGGGCCTGAAGCTTTCTTT. Protein product: CASSQSGPEAFF.

The chain is built from TRBV4-1 and TRBJ2-6, with a tentative D call TRBD2 (6 bases). V lost 0 bases, J lost 0 bases, and 18 bases lay in between. The CDR3 consists of 20 residues. Germline loops: CDR1 MGHRA, CDR2 YSYEKL. DNA of the CDR3: TGCGCCAGCAGCCAAGATTCGTTAGCGGCGAATCCCTCTGGGGCCAACGTCCTGACTTTC. Translated, it gives CASSQDSLAANPSGANVLTF.

The chain recombines TRBV4-1 with TRBJ1-4; D not resolved. V lost 3 bases and J lost 6, with 20 bases in between. Germline CDR1 and CDR2: MGHRA and YSYEKL. The CDR3 loop spans 17 amino acids. The CDR3 sequence: CASSQDVGRREYEKLFF. CDR3 nucleotides: TGCGCCAGCAGCCAGGATGTGGGAAGGAGAGAGTATGAAAAACTGTTTTTT.

The chain combines TRBV19 with TRBJ1-5; D gene unclear. This CDR3 is 15 amino acids long. Looked up from germline, CDR1 is LNHDA and CDR2 is SQIVND (reference sequence). V lost 4 bases to trimming and J lost 6 bases, with 16 bases between them. This CDR3 reads CASSKAQDAPQPQHF. CDR3 nucleotides: TGTGCCAGTAGTAAGGCCCAGGACGCCCCTCAGCCCCAGCATTTT.

This clone was detected only a few times. The rearrangement joins TRBV18 to TRBJ1-5; possible D gene TRBD1, 6 bases. The V end lost 3 bases, the J end lost 6 bases, and 12 bases lay between the germline ends. The CDR3 extends over 14 amino acids. Germline V gene sequence: CDR1 KGHSH, CDR2 LQKENI. DNA of the CDR3: TGTGCCAGCTCACCGGCAGGGGAGACTCAGCCCCAGCATTTT. It is translated as CASSPAGETQPQHF.

This sequence joins TRBV5-1 and TRBJ2-2; D might be TRBD2 (8 bases). The germline gives CDR1 SGHRS, CDR2 YFSETQ. The CDR3 is 15 amino acids. V was trimmed by 3 bases and J by 6 bases, leaving 15 bases between them. The CDR3 loop reads CASSSGLGGPGELFF. CDR3 DNA sequence: TGCGCCAGCAGCTCGGGACTAGGGGGCCCCGGGGAGCTGTTTTTT.

The CDR3 is CASSFGQGPGNTIYF. DNA for the CDR3: TGTGCCAGCAGTTTCGGACAGGGCCCTGGAAACACCATATATTTT. This chain uses TRBV6-6 with TRBJ1-3, with 8 bases lining up with TRBD1. The CDR3 loop spans 15 amino acids. Germline trimming cut 4 bases from V and 2 bases from J; bases unmatched to any gene: 4. Per the germline V gene, CDR1 is MNHNY and CDR2 is SVGAGI (reference sequence).

CDR3 in amino acids: CASSLGDRSSGNTIYF. Written as DNA, the CDR3 is TGTGCCAGCAGCCTAGGGGACCGCTCCTCTGGAAACACCATATATTTT. This sequence joins TRBV5-8 and TRBJ1-3, with a possible D match to TRBD1 (5 bases). The CDR3 spans 16 residues. Germline assignment: CDR1 SGHTS and CDR2 YDEGEE. V was pared by 4 bases and J by 0 bases, with 14 bases between.

J is TRBJ1-4 and V is TRBV7-9; the match to TRBD1 covers 7 bases. Germline V gene lookup returns CDR1 SEHNR and CDR2 FQNEAQ (reference sequence). The V gene end was trimmed by 2 bases and the J gene end by 3 bases; junction bases not matched to a gene: 3. The CDR3 sequence is 15 residues long. The CDR3 nucleotides are TGTGCCAGCAGCTTAAAGGGACAGCCTAATGAAAAACTGTTTTTT. Translated: CASSLKGQPNEKLFF.

The chain joins TRBV4-1 to TRBJ2-7; D gene uncertain. The CDR3 runs to 15 residues. Trimming took off 0 bases at V and 2 bases at J, with 11 bases between the two ends. In germline, CDR1 is MGHRA, CDR2 YSYEKL. The CDR3 reads CASSQDGSRPYEQYF. CDR3 DNA sequence: TGCGCCAGCAGCCAAGATGGATCTAGACCCTACGAGCAGTACTTC.

The rearrangement links TRBV5-1 to TRBJ2-7, with D tentatively TRBD2 (6 bases). CDR1 and CDR2 from the germline V gene are SGHRS and YFSETQ. Deletions cut 1 base from V and 5 bases from J, with 13 bases between. The length of the CDR3 is 14 residues. This CDR3 is CASSLTGRSNEQYF. The CDR3 bases are TGCGCCAGCAGCTTGACCGGGAGATCGAACGAGCAGTACTTC. Drawing the rest from reference TRBV5-1 and TRBJ2-7, the complete variable domain is KAGVTQTPRYLIKTRGQQVTLSCSPISGHRSVSWYQQTPGQGLQFLFEYFSETQRNKGNFPGRFSGRQFSNSRSEMNVSTLELGDSALYLCASSLTGRSNEQYFGPGTRLTVT.

V is TRBV27 and J is TRBJ1-5, with a tentative D call TRBD1 (5 bases). Germline values: CDR1 MNHEY, CDR2 SMNVEV (reference sequence). V dropped 6 bases and J dropped 4 bases, with 7 bases sitting between them. This CDR3 region has 12 residues. The CDR3 protein is CASRQGNQPQHF. The CDR3 bases are TGTGCCAGCAGGCAGGGTAATCAGCCCCAGCATTTT.

This clone appeared a few times. An end of the junction differs from the germline gene, which may be a read error. The chain joins TRBV7-7 to TRBJ1-1, with a tentative D call TRBD1 (5 bases). The CDR3 is 15 amino acids. Germline loops: CDR1 SSHAT, CDR2 FNYEAQ (reference sequence). CDR3 bases: TGTGCTAGCAGCTTAGCTTGGACACCGGGAACTGAAGCTTTCTTT. As protein: CASSLAWTPGTEAFF.

This rearrangement joins TRBV10-3 to TRBJ1-4; D gene unclear. The CDR3 totals 14 residues. Germline assignment: CDR1 ENHRY and CDR2 SYGVKD. V shed 3 bases and J shed 8 bases, with 13 bases lying between them. CDR3 protein: CAISEGGFSEKLFF. The DNA of the CDR3 is TGTGCCATCAGTGAAGGCGGCTTCTCCGAAAAACTGTTTTTT.

This clone was detected once. This chain connects TRBV5-1 to TRBJ1-4; a weak D match, TRBD1 (5 bases). CDR1 and CDR2 from the germline V gene are SGHRS and YFSETQ. Trimming cost V 6 bases and J 2 bases, with 11 bases left between them. The CDR3 runs to 14 residues. The CDR3 protein is CASNKGLTNEKLFF. The CDR3 region has the DNA TGCGCCAGCAACAAGGGACTTACTAATGAAAAACTGTTTTTT.